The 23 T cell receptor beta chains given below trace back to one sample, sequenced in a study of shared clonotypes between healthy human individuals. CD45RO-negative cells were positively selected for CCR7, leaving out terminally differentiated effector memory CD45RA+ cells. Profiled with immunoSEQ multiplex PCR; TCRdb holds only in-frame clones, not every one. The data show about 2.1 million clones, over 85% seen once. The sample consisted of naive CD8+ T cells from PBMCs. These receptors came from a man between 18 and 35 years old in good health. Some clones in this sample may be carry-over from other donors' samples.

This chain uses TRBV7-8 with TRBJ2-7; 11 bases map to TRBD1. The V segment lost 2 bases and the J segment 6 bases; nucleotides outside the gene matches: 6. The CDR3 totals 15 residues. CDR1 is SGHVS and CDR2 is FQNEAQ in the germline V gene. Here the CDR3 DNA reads TGTGCCAGCAGCTTACCGGACAGGGGGCAGCTCGAGCAGTACTTC. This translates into CASSLPDRGQLEQYF.

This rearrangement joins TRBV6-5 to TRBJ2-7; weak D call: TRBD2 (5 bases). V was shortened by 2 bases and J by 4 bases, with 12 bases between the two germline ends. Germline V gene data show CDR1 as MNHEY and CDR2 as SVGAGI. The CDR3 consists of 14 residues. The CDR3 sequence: CASSYRRTAYEQYF. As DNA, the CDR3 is TGTGCCAGCAGTTACCGGAGGACTGCGTACGAGCAGTACTTC.

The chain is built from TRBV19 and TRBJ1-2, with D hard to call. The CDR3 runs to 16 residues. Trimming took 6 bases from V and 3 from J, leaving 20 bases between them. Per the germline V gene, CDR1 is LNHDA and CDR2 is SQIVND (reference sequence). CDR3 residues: CASSSPRGRPDYGYTF. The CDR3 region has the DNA TGTGCCAGTAGCAGCCCCCGGGGTCGGCCGGACTATGGCTACACCTTC.

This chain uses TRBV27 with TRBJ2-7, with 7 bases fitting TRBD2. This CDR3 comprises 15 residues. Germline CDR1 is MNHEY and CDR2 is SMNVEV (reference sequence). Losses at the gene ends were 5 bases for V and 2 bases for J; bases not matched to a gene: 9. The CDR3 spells CASSLRLAKTYEQYF. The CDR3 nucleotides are TGTGCCAGCAGTCTGCGACTAGCCAAAACCTACGAGCAGTACTTC.

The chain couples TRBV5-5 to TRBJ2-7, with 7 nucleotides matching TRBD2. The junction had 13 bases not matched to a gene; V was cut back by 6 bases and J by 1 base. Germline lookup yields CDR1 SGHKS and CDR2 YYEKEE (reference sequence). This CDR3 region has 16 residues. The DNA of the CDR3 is TGTGCCAGCACCTTTGATCTAGCGGCAGGGTCCTACGAGCAGTACTTC. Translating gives CASTFDLAAGSYEQYF.

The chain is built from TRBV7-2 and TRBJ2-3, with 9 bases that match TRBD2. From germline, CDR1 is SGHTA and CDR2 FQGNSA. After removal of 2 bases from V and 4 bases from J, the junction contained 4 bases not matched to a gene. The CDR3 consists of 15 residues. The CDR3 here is CASSLKGLASDTQYF. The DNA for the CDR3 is TGTGCCAGCAGCTTAAAGGGACTAGCTTCAGATACGCAGTATTTT.

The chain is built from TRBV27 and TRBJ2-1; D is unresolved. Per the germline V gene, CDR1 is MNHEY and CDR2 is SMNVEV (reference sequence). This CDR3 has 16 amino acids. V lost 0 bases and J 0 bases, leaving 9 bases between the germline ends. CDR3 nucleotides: TGTGCCAGCAGTTTATCCCTAGTTCCCTCCTACAATGAGCAGTTCTTC. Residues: CASSLSLVPSYNEQFF.

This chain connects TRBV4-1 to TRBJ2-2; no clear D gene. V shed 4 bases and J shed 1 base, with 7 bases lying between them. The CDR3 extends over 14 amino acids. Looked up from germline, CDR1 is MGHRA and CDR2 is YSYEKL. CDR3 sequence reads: CASSPRLNTGELFF. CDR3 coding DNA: TGCGCCAGCAGCCCGCGATTGAACACCGGGGAGCTGTTTTTT.

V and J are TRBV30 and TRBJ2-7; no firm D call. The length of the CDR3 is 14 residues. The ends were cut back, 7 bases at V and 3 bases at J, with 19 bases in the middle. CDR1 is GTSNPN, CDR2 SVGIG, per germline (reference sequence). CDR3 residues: CASTWIGLYYEQYF. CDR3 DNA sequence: TGTGCCTCTACCTGGATCGGGTTATACTACGAGCAGTACTTC.

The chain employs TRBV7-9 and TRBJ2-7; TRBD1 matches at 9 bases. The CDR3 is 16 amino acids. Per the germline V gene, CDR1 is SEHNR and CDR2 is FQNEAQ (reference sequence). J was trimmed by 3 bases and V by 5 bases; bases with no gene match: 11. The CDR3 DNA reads TGTGCCAGCAGCGGGGAGGGACAGGGCTTACGCTACGAGCAGTACTTC. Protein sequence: CASSGEGQGLRYEQYF.

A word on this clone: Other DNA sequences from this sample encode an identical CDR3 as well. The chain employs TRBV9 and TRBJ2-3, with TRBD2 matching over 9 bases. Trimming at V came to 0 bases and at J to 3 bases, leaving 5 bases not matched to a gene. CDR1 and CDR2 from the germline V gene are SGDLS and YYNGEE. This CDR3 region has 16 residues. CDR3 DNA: TGTGCCAGCAGCGTAGGGGCGGGAGGGCCTACAGATACGCAGTATTTT. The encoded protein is CASSVGAGGPTDTQYF. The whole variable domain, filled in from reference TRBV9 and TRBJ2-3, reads DSGVTQTPKHLITATGQRVTLRCSPRSGDLSVYWYQQSLDQGLQFLIQYYNGEERAKGNILERFSAQQFPDLHSELNLSSLELGDSALYFCASSVGAGGPTDTQYFGPGTRLTVL.

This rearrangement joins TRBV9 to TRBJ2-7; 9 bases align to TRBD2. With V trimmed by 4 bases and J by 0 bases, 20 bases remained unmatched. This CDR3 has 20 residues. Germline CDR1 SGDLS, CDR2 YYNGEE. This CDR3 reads CASSPHIGASGIGNSYEQYF. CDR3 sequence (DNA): TGTGCCAGCAGCCCCCACATCGGGGCTAGCGGGATAGGGAACTCCTACGAGCAGTACTTC.

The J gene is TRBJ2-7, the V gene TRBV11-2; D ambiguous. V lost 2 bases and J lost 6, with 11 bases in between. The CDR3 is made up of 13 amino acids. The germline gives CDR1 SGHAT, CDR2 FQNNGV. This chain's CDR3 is CASSLRVSGEQYF. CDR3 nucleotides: TGTGCCAGCAGCTTACGGGTTTCCGGCGAGCAGTACTTC.

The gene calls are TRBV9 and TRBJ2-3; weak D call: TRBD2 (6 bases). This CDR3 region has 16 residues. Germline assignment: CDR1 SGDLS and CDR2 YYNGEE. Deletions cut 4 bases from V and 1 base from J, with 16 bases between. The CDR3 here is CASSPWRDPRTDTQYF. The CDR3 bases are TGTGCCAGCAGCCCTTGGAGGGACCCCCGCACAGATACGCAGTATTTT.

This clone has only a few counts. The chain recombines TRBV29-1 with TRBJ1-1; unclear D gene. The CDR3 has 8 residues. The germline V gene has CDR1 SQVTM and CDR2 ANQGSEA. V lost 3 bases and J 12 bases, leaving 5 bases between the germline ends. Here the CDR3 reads CSVDGTFF. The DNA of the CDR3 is TGCAGCGTTGACGGTACTTTCTTT.

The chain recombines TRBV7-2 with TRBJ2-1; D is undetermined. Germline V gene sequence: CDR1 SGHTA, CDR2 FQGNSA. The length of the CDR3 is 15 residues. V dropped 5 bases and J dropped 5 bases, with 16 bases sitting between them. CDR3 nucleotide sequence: TGTGCCAGCAGCCCCCGACCAACCAGGAACAATGAGCAGTTCTTC. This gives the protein CASSPRPTRNNEQFF. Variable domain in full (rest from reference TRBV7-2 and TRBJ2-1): GAGVSQSPSNKVTEKGKDVELRCDPISGHTALYWYRQSLGQGLEFLIYFQGNSAPDKSGLPSDRFSAERTGGSVSTLTIQRTQQEDSAVYLCASSPRPTRNNEQFFGPGTRLTVL.

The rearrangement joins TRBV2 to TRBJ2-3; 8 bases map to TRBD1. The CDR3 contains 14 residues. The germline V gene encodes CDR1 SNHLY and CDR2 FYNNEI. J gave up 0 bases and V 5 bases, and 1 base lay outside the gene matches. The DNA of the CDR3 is TGTGCCAGCAGTCAGGGGGCTAGCACAGATACGCAGTATTTT. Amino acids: CASSQGASTDTQYF.

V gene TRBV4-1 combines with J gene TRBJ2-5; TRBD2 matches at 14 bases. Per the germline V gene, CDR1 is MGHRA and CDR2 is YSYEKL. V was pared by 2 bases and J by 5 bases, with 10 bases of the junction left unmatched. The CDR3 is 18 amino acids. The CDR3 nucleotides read TGCGCCAGCAGCCAACCGACGACTAGCGGGAGGGGGGGTGAGACCCAGTACTTC. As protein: CASSQPTTSGRGGETQYF.

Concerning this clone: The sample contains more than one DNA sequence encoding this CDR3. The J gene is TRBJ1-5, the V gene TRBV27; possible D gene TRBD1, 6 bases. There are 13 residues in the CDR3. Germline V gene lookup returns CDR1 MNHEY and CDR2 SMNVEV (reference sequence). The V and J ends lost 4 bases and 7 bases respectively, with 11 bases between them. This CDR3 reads CASSWGGGQPQHF. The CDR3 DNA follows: TGTGCCAGCAGTTGGGGAGGGGGGCAGCCCCAGCATTTT.

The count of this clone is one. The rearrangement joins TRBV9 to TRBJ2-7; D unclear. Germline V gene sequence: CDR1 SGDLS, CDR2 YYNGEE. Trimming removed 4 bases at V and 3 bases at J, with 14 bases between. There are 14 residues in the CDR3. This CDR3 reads CASSPKTIGYEQYF. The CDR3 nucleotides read TGTGCCAGCAGCCCCAAGACGATAGGCTACGAGCAGTACTTC.

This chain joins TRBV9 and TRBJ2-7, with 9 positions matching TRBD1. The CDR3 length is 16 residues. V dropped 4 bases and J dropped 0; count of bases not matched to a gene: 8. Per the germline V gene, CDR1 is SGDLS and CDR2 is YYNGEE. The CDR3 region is CASSPGTGRPSYEQYF. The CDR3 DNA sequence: TGTGCCAGCAGCCCGGGGACAGGGCGTCCCTCCTACGAGCAGTACTTC.

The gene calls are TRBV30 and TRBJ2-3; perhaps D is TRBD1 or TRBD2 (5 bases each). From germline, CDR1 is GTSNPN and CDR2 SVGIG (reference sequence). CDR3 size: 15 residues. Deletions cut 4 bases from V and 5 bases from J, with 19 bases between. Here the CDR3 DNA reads TGTGCCTGGACACTCTTAGGGACCACCAGAGATACGCAGTATTTT. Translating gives CAWTLLGTTRDTQYF.

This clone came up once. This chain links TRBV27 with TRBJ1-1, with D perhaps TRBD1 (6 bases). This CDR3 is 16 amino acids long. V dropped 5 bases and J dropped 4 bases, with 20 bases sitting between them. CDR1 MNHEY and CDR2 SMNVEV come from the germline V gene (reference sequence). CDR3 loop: CASSQQYVRGPTEAFF. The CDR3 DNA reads TGTGCCAGCAGTCAACAATATGTCCGGGGGCCCACTGAAGCTTTCTTT.